Sequencing of this T cell receptor (beta chain) was carried out in a study of T cell responses to AZD1222 COVID-19 vaccine (dated by TCRdb to the early 2020s). As for the study more broadly: AZD1222 recipients with second doses at about 4 weeks or about 12 weeks were pooled, because spike-specific TCR depth and breadth did not differ between schedules. TCR sequencing covered about 230 trial participants: approximately 200 given two doses of AZD1222 and around 25 given two doses of MenACWY control vaccine. Trial participants were enrolled by age into subgroups of 18-55, 56-69 and 70-plus years, and 148, 28 and 57 TCR-sequenced participants, respectively, were included in these subgroups.

Worth noting for this clone: The clone's antigen remains unknown. No much larger clone is present one base from it, and per-base qualities are unavailable.

The CDR3 regions of human TCRbeta chains were analyzed by immunosequencing. The authors processed their data as follows. TCRs in the repertoires were matched against a reference library of SARS-CoV-2-specific TCRs that had been generated with the MIRA antigen-specificity platform. Breadth was defined as the fraction of unique TCRs that were SARS-CoV-2-associated, and depth was defined as the fraction of total T cells that were SARS-CoV-2-associated. Each spike-specific TCR was assigned to its reactive spike region and to a CD4 or CD8 class using the MIRA data. Log10-transformed breadth and depth values were compared by one-way ANOVA with Sidak's multiple comparisons tests. The table comes from immuneACCESS by way of TCRdb, which keeps in-frame sequences with V and J called. Part of the clones is missing from these tables; in studies checked, under half for an unresolved V gene and the rest for unknown reasons. Clone size and the V and J calls come from that table; the DNA yielded D and trimming. This sample lists about 100,000 clones; roughly 91% were detected once. The ten biggest clones cover about 1.8% of the sample.

This sample's time point label indicates: baseline before first vaccination. Vaccinee samples were obtained from the UK trials COV001 and COV002, which included a single-blind randomized controlled phase 2/3 trial of AZD1222 (ChAdOx1 nCoV-19) in healthy adults. For TCRbeta chain sequencing, PBMC samples were collected from trial participants at day 0 and at day 28 after the second dose. V sheds 1 base and J sheds 0 bases, leaving 13 bases between their ends. Including cysteine and phenylalanine, the CDR3 has 17 amino acids. The DNA shown is the 51-base CDR3, in frame from base 1. CDR1 and CDR2 are read off the germline V gene as MNHNS and SASEGT. Study-wide conclusions, independent of this receptor: After two AZD1222 doses, both the breadth and the depth of spike-specific TCRs were significantly higher than at day 0 and than in MenACWY recipients. The whole spike protein was spanned by vaccine-associated CD4 TCRs, and dominant responses were seen in regions 160-218 and 743-854. In the small 56-69-year group, the increase in depth fell short of significance, most likely because of low power. Participants were mostly white British and included more females than males, and it was suggested by the authors that clonal diversity may have been underestimated. Because no samples from the day 14 peak response were available, repertoires could be characterized only after the peak T cell response. Reportedly, almost half of the unique spike-specific TCRs recognized epitopes lying outside the regions that are mutated in the B.1.351 and B.1.1.7 variants. Conclusions about previously exposed vaccinees are limited, since just a handful of AZD1222 recipients were seropositive for SARS-CoV-2 at baseline.

Sequenced here: peripheral blood, sampled on day 0 of AZD1222 vaccination. The V and J genes are TRBV6-1 and TRBJ1-3; the D gene lacks a confident call. The clonotype comes from an adult in good health. The CDR3 corresponds to CASSEGLGFRSGNTIYF. The bases read TGTGCCAGCAGTGAAGGTCTCGGGTTTCGCTCTGGAAACACCATATATTTT.